This T cell receptor beta chain was retrieved from a study of Ad26.COV2.S vaccination and SARS-CoV-2 variants. The V and J ends lost 3 bases and 1 base respectively, with 9 bases between them. The CDR3 extends over 14 amino acids. Per the germline V gene, CDR1 is MNHEY and CDR2 is SMNVEV (reference sequence). The table lists this clone with a few counts. Its antigen is not known. General observations from the study: TCR breadth and depth analyses may have underestimated total T cell responses.

Treatment of the sample: approximately 18 received Ad26.COV2.S at low or high dose, single or two shots; about 5 received placebo; per-sample allocation not given. At day 63 after the first vaccine or placebo injection, samples were drawn. Boston supplied an adult donor aged 18-55 years. Produced via immunoSEQ multiplex PCR; TCRdb's table is partial and in-frame only. This sample has some 340,000 clones, with 85% found just once. The TCR was taken from a person aged 18-60 years who received the Ad26.COV2.S COVID-19 vaccine or a placebo. This chain connects TRBV27 to TRBJ1-1, with D perhaps matching TRBD1 (5 bases). The sequenced sample was peripheral blood, obtained in a trial of Ad26.COV2.S vaccine versus placebo. The CDR3 DNA follows: TGTGCCAGCAGTTTCAAGGGACCGAACACTGAAGCTTTCTTT. Its translation is CASSFKGPNTEAFF.